Below are 17 T cell receptor beta chains sequenced from a single sample in a study of control samples from healthy donors and cancer patients. Assay: immunoSEQ multiplex PCR; the TCRdb copy retains only in-frame clones and omits some. Here the sample spans around 42,000 clones, less than 85% being singletons. The sample consisted of blood. These receptors originate from a man in his sixties in good health.

This chain links TRBV19 with TRBJ2-7; D remains unclear. V was clipped by 5 bases and J by 5 bases, with 16 bases between them. Per the germline V gene, CDR1 is LNHDA and CDR2 is SQIVND (reference sequence). The CDR3 consists of 14 residues. The CDR3 sequence: CASSLTPGRDEQYF. DNA for the CDR3: TGTGCCAGTAGTCTCACGCCTGGACGGGACGAGCAGTACTTC.

The V call is TRBV12-3 or TRBV12-4, the J call TRBJ1-2; no firm D call. The CDR3 length is 13 residues. The ends were cut back, 8 bases at V and 2 bases at J, with 12 bases in the middle. This chain's CDR3 is CASGNRENYGYTF. For the CDR3, the DNA is TGTGCCAGCGGTAATAGGGAGAACTATGGCTACACCTTC.

V is TRBV24-1 and J is TRBJ1-4; 8 bases line up with TRBD1. Germline V CDR1 and CDR2: KGHDR, SFDVKD. With V trimmed by 4 bases and J by 8 bases, 8 bases remained unmatched. The CDR3 spans 15 residues. The CDR3 DNA is TGTGCCACCAGTGACCAGACAGGGGATGGAGAAAAACTGTTTTTT. Its protein product is CATSDQTGDGEKLFF.

CDR3 sequence reads: CASRAGSNYNSPLHF. The CDR3 nucleotides are TGTGCCAGCCGCGCGGGGTCGAATTATAATTCACCCCTCCACTTT. The chain uses TRBV27 and TRBJ1-6; D is uncertain. The CDR3 extends over 15 amino acids. Germline CDR1 reads MNHEY; CDR2 reads SMNVEV (reference sequence). V gave up 8 bases and J gave up 4 bases, with 15 bases separating them.

The chain couples TRBV19 to TRBJ2-1; no definite D call. CDR3 length equals 14 residues. CDR1 LNHDA and CDR2 SQIVND come from the germline V gene (reference sequence). V gave up 1 base and J gave up 7 bases, with 11 bases separating them. In DNA, the CDR3 is TGTGCCAGTAGTATAGTCCCGACTGGGAATGAGCAGTTCTTC. Translation gives CASSIVPTGNEQFF.

The chain employs TRBV5-1 and TRBJ2-6; tentatively, D is TRBD1 (6 bases). In germline, CDR1 is SGHRS, CDR2 YFSETQ. V lost 5 bases and J 12 bases, leaving 18 bases between the germline ends. The CDR3 is made up of 14 amino acids. CDR3: CASSDRIGPLVLTF. The CDR3 DNA reads TGCGCCAGCAGTGACAGGATAGGACCCCTCGTCCTGACTTTC.

This clone showed up just a few times. The chain uses TRBV5-1 and TRBJ2-1, with 12 positions matching TRBD2. Germline loops: CDR1 SGHRS, CDR2 YFSETQ. V was pared by 2 bases and J by 12 bases, with 12 bases of the junction left unmatched. The CDR3 contains 16 residues. The CDR3 loop reads CASSLVGTSGYVAQFF. The CDR3 DNA sequence: TGCGCCAGCAGCTTAGTGGGGACTAGCGGGTATGTTGCGCAGTTCTTC.

This clone occurred a few times. The CDR3 region is CASSLKRQGRMNTEAFF. CDR3 DNA: TGTGCCAGCAGTTTAAAACGGCAGGGGAGGATGAACACTGAAGCTTTCTTT. The chain joins TRBV28 to TRBJ1-1; tentatively, D is TRBD1 (6 bases). The V gene lost 2 bases and the J gene lost 0 bases, with 16 bases spanning the gap. Looked up from germline, CDR1 is MDHEN and CDR2 is SYDVKM. This CDR3 region has 17 residues.

The genes are TRBV5-1 and TRBJ1-1; D gene ambiguous. CDR3 length: 14 residues. Trimming cost V 5 bases and J 1 base, with 12 bases left between them. The germline V gene encodes CDR1 SGHRS and CDR2 YFSETQ. The CDR3 DNA is TGCGCCAGCAGTAGATTTCAGGAGAACACTGAAGCTTTCTTT. Its translation: CASSRFQENTEAFF.

DNA for the CDR3: TGTGCCAGCAGTTACTCGGGCCAGGCTGGAAACACCATATATTTT. This encodes CASSYSGQAGNTIYF. The V gene is TRBV6-5, the J gene TRBJ1-3; D not certain. The CDR3 totals 15 residues. The V gene's germline CDR1 is MNHEY and CDR2 SVGAGI. Trimming took 0 bases from V and 2 from J, leaving 8 bases between them.

This clone was seen just once. The chain employs TRBV4-1 and TRBJ1-1; D is perhaps TRBD1 (5 bases). Germline assignment: CDR1 MGHRA and CDR2 YSYEKL. Between the trimmed V and J ends, which lost 2 bases and 4 bases, there was a span of 11 bases. The CDR3 extends over 14 amino acids. CDR3: CASSQRGGGTEAFF. CDR3 DNA: TGCGCCAGCAGCCAACGGGGGGGTGGCACTGAAGCTTTCTTT.

V and J are TRBV28 and TRBJ1-2; 10 nucleotides align to TRBD1. Germline CDR1 MDHEN, CDR2 SYDVKM. The V gene end was trimmed by 7 bases and the J gene end by 2 bases; junction bases not matched to a gene: 10. The CDR3 is made up of 16 amino acids. The CDR3 DNA is TGTGCCAGCATAAATTCTCTGGGACAGGGGAACTATGGCTACACCTTC. Encoded protein: CASINSLGQGNYGYTF.

In this sample, this clone turned up once. The chain carries TRBV18 and TRBJ1-1; 8 positions match TRBD1. Germline V gene lookup returns CDR1 KGHSH and CDR2 LQKENI. V dropped 2 bases and J dropped 5; count of bases not matched to a gene: 1. This CDR3 is built from 13 residues. The CDR3 DNA reads as TGTGCCAGCTCACCAACAGGGGGGACTGAAGCTTTCTTT. This translates into CASSPTGGTEAFF.

J is TRBJ1-5 and V is TRBV7-8; D uncertain. Trimming cost V 0 bases and J 7 bases, with 13 bases left between them. The length of the CDR3 is 15 residues. Per the germline V gene, CDR1 is SGHVS and CDR2 is FQNEAQ. CDR3 DNA sequence: TGTGCCAGCAGCTTAGCGGTCGGGCTGGGACAGCCCCAGCATTTT. It specifies CASSLAVGLGQPQHF.

This chain uses TRBV5-3 with TRBJ1-2, with a weak D call TRBD1 (6 bases). TRBV5-3 belongs to the ORF category, with a function that is uncertain. The V gene lost 1 base and the J gene lost 5 bases, with 18 bases spanning the gap. The CDR3 is 16 amino acids. The CDR3 loop reads CARSLFYQGSEYGYTF. CDR3 sequence (DNA): TGTGCCAGAAGCTTGTTTTATCAGGGGTCGGAGTATGGCTACACCTTC.

The J gene is TRBJ2-3, the V gene TRBV27; 8 nucleotides align to TRBD2. This CDR3 is 15 amino acids long. Germline CDR1 is MNHEY and CDR2 is SMNVEV (reference sequence). The V segment lost 2 bases and the J segment 5 bases; nucleotides outside the gene matches: 6. CDR3: CASSLTGGPVDTQYF. Written as DNA, the CDR3 is TGTGCCAGCAGTTTAACGGGAGGGCCAGTAGATACGCAGTATTTT.

The V and J genes are TRBV18 and TRBJ1-2; D ambiguous. CDR1 and CDR2 from the germline V gene are KGHSH and LQKENI. The CDR3 runs to 14 residues. V shed 3 bases and J shed 8 bases, with 16 bases lying between them. The CDR3 is CASSPELGKGGYTF. CDR3 sequence (DNA): TGTGCCAGCTCACCGGAACTGGGTAAAGGAGGCTACACCTTC.